The sequence of this TCR beta chain was determined in a study of blood T cell repertoires in COVID-19. As for the study in general: Samples of COVID-19 (acute and convalescent) were obtained from the United States, Italy and Spain. PBMCs, B-cell-depleted T cells, or T cells were the source of the cDNA or gDNA that made up the material.

In the study's own analysis: From reference gene primer amplification, estimates of nucleated cell counts were derived. Repertoires were generated with immunoSEQ multiplex PCR, while TCRdb's copy carries only in-frame clones and drops some. V and J calls plus clone size are reproduced from that table; the DNA served to infer D and trimming. The sample includes over 150,000 clones, over 70% seen only once; the top ten take around 19%. V lost 6 bases, J lost 3 bases, and 18 bases lay in between. The length of the CDR3 is 16 residues. Germline CDR1 and CDR2: LNHDA and SQIVND (reference sequence). The receptor was isolated from a woman in her 70s who had recovered from COVID-19. The sample comprised peripheral blood. The genes are TRBV19 and TRBJ1-5; no definite D call. The CDR3 nucleotides read TGTGCCAGTAGCCCCAGACAAGGAACATTCAATCAGCCCCAGCATTTT. This encodes CASSPRQGTFNQPQHF.